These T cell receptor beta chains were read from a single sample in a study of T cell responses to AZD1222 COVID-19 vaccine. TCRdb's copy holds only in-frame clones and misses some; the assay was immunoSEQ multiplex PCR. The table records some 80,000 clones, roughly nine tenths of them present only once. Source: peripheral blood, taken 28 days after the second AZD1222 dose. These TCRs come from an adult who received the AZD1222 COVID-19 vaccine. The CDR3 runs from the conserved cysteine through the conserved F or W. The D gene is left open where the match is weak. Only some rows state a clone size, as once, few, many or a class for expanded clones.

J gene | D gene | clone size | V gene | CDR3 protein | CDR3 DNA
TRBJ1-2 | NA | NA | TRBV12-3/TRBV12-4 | CASSFKYGYTF | TGTGCCAGCAGTTTTAAGTATGGCTACACCTTC
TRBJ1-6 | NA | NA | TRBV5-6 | CASNGQGRQGYSPLHF | TGTGCCAGCAACGGCCAGGGGCGGCAGGGGTATTCACCCCTCCACTTT
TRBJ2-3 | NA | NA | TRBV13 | CASSKGRSTDTQYF | TGTGCCAGCAGCAAAGGACGGAGCACAGATACGCAGTATTTT
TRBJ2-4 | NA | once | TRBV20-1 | CSASPSRFGGIQYF | TGCAGTGCTAGTCCTTCTAGATTCGGCGGCATTCAGTACTTC
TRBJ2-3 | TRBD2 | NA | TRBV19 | CASSIKAGGVGDTQYF | TGTGCCAGTAGTATTAAAGCGGGGGGTGTGGGAGATACGCAGTATTTT
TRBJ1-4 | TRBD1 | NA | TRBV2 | CASSEAGDSFEKLFF | TGTGCCAGCAGTGAAGCTGGGGACAGTTTCGAAAAACTGTTTTTT
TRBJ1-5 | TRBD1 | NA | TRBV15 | CATSTYTGGNQPQHF | TGTGCCACCAGCACTTACACAGGGGGCAATCAGCCCCAGCATTTT
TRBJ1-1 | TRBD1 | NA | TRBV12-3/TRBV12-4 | CASSRTGGTEAFF | TGTGCCAGCAGTCGAACAGGGGGCACTGAAGCTTTCTTT
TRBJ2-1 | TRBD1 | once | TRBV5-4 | CASRPRTGGNEQFF | TGTGCCAGCAGACCACGGACAGGGGGAAATGAGCAGTTCTTC
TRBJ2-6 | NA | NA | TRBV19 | CASSLDGTSGANVLTF | TGTGCCAGTAGTTTAGACGGAACCTCTGGGGCCAACGTCCTGACTTTC
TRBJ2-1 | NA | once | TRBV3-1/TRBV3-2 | CASSQINRGSFF | TGTGCCAGCAGCCAAATTAACCGGGGTTCCTTCTTC
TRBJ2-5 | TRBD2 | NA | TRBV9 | CASSVDGGGATQYF | TGTGCCAGCAGCGTAGATGGGGGGGGAGCGACCCAGTACTTC
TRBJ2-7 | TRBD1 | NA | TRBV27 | CASSSGQVYEQYF | TGTGCCAGCAGTTCGGGACAGGTCTACGAGCAGTACTTC
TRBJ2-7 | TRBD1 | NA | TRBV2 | CASRQGANEQYF | TGTGCCAGCAGACAGGGGGCAAACGAGCAGTACTTC
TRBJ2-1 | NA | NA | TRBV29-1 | CSVDYVYNEQFF | TGCAGCGTTGATTACGTATACAATGAGCAGTTCTTC
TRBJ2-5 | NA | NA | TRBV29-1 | CSVPDGGDQETQYF | TGCAGCGTTCCGGACGGGGGAGACCAAGAGACCCAGTACTTC
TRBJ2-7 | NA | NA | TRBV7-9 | CASSLGNSVQTYEQYF | TGTGCCAGCAGCTTAGGTAACTCAGTCCAAACCTACGAGCAGTACTTC
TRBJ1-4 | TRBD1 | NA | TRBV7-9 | CASSPTPLDRGEKLFF | TGTGCCAGCAGCCCCACCCCCCTAGACAGGGGAGAAAAACTGTTTTTT
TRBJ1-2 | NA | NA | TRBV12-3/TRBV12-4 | CASSNLYGYTF | TGTGCCAGCAGTAACCTCTATGGCTACACCTTC
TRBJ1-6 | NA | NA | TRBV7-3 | CASSETENSPLHF | TGTGCCAGCAGCGAAACAGAAAATTCACCCCTCCACTTT
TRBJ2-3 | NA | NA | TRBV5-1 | CASSSERAGHTDTQYF | TGCGCCAGCAGCTCCGAAAGAGCGGGTCACACAGATACGCAGTATTTT
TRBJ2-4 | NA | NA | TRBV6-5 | CASSTADKYF | TGTGCCAGCTCGACAGCAGATAAGTACTTC
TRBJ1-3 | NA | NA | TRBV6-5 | CASRRGRGNTIYF | TGTGCCAGCAGGCGGGGGCGCGGAAACACCATATATTTT
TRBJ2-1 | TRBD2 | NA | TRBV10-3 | CAISGGTSGRGFDEQFF | TGTGCCATCAGTGGGGGGACTAGCGGGAGGGGCTTTGATGAGCAGTTCTTC
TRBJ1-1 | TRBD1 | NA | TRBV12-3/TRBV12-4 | CASTRGPNTEAFF | TGTGCCAGCACCAGGGGGCCAAACACTGAAGCTTTCTTT
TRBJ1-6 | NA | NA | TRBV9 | CASSVSGSSSYNSPLHF | TGTGCCAGCAGCGTATCCGGGTCCAGCTCCTATAATTCACCCCTCCACTTT
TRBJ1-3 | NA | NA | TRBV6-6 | CASSYGQVPGNTIYF | TGTGCCAGCAGTTACGGGCAGGTCCCTGGAAACACCATATATTTT
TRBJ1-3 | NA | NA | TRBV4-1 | CASSQGSDILSGNTIYF | TGCGCCAGCAGCCAGGGATCCGACATCCTCTCTGGAAACACCATATATTTT
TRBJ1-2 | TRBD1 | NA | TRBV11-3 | CACSSRQGAGGYTF | TGTGCCTGCAGCAGCCGACAGGGGGCAGGTGGCTACACCTTC
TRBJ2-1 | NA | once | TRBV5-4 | CASRRVGGEQFF | TGTGCCAGCAGGAGAGTAGGGGGTGAGCAGTTCTTC
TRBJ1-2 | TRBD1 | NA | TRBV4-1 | CASSHPGQGLRRSGYTF | TGCGCCAGCAGCCACCCGGGACAGGGGTTACGGAGGAGTGGCTACACCTTC
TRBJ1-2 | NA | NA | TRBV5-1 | CASTPSRDNNYGYTF | TGCGCCAGCACACCTAGCCGGGACAATAACTATGGCTACACCTTC
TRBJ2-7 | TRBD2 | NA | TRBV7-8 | CASSSQTSGPDYEQYF | TGTGCCAGCAGCTCCCAAACTAGCGGCCCTGATTACGAGCAGTACTTC
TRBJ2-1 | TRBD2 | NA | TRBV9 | CASSTRLAGGHNEQFF | TGTGCCAGCAGCACACGACTAGCGGGAGGGCACAATGAGCAGTTCTTC
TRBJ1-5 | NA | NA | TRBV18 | CASSPTADQPQHF | TGTGCCAGCTCACCCACTGCAGATCAGCCCCAGCATTTT
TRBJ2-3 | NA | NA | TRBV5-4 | CASSDAHRYTDTQYF | TGTGCCAGCAGCGACGCCCATAGATACACAGATACGCAGTATTTT
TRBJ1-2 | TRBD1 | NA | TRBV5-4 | CASRIQGGYGYTF | TGTGCCAGCAGAATACAGGGGGGCTATGGCTACACCTTC
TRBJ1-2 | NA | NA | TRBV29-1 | CSVSRGAGGYTF | TGCAGCGTAAGTCGAGGGGCTGGCGGCTACACCTTC
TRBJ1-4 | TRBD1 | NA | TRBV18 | CASSPLTGTLNEKLFF | TGTGCCAGCTCGCCGTTGACAGGGACCTTAAATGAAAAACTGTTTTTT
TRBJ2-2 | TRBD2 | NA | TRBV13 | CASTPRGGTGELFF | TGTGCCAGCACCCCACGGGGGGGAACCGGGGAGCTGTTTTTT
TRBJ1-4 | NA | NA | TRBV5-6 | CASSSVFNEKLFF | TGTGCCAGCAGCTCAGTCTTTAATGAAAAACTGTTTTTT
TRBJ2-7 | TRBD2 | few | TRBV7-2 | CASINPGTSGKSSYEQYF | TGTGCCAGCATTAACCCCGGGACTAGCGGGAAGAGCTCCTACGAGCAGTACTTC
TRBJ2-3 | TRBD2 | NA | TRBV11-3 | CASSLGGGGTDTQYF | TGTGCCAGCAGCTTAGGGGGAGGGGGCACAGATACGCAGTATTTT
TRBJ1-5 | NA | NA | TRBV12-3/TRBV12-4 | CASSSGFQPQHF | TGTGCCAGCAGTTCAGGGTTTCAGCCCCAGCATTTT